The 23 T cell receptor beta chains below were found in one sample sequenced in a study of blood T cell repertoires in COVID-19. Repertoires were generated with immunoSEQ multiplex PCR, while TCRdb's copy carries only in-frame clones and drops some. Of 150,000 to 200,000 clones detected, 85% appear once; the ten largest clones hold 3.3%. Input material: peripheral blood. These receptors all come from a human donor with acute or convalescent COVID-19. The donor label of this sample is uncertain.

In its sample, this clone was seen a few times. The rearrangement joins TRBV30 to TRBJ1-2, with a tentative D call TRBD1 (5 bases). Germline loops: CDR1 GTSNPN, CDR2 SVGIG (reference sequence). The CDR3 loop spans 14 amino acids. Trimming cost V 4 bases and J 3 bases, with 15 bases left between them. The chain's CDR3 is CAWTSDTLHYGYTF. The DNA for the CDR3 is TGTGCCTGGACCTCGGACACACTCCACTATGGCTACACCTTC.

The J gene is TRBJ1-1, the V gene TRBV18; 7 bases align to TRBD1. Germline V gives CDR1 KGHSH, CDR2 LQKENI. V lost 3 bases, J lost 1 base, and 2 bases stayed unmatched. This CDR3 region has 14 residues. The CDR3 reads CASSPAGGNTEAFF. CDR3 in DNA: TGTGCCAGCTCACCGGCAGGGGGGAACACTGAAGCTTTCTTT.

V gene TRBV5-8 combines with J gene TRBJ2-1; 7 bases agree with TRBD1. Trimming at V came to 4 bases and at J to 8 bases, leaving 12 bases not matched to a gene. Germline V gene data show CDR1 as SGHTS and CDR2 as YDEGEE. The CDR3 has 15 amino acids. Written as DNA, the CDR3 is TGTGCCAGCAGCCACCGGCGACAGGGTTTGCATGAGCAGTTCTTC. Protein: CASSHRRQGLHEQFF. Drawing the rest from reference TRBV5-8 and TRBJ2-1, the complete variable domain is EAGVTQSPTHLIKTRGQQATLRCSPISGHTSVYWYQQALGLGLQFLLWYDEGEERNRGNFPPRFSGRQFPNYSSELNVNALELEDSALYLCASSHRRQGLHEQFFGPGTRLTVL.

The chain links TRBV5-4 to TRBJ1-6; 7 bases align to TRBD1. Germline CDR1 SGHNT, CDR2 YYREEE (reference sequence). Trimming at V came to 4 bases and at J to 7 bases, leaving 8 bases not matched to a gene. The CDR3 totals 15 residues. CDR3 coding DNA: TGTGCCAGCAGCCCATGGGGCAGGGGGAATTCACCCCTCCACTTT. This translates into CASSPWGRGNSPLHF.

The V call is TRBV30, the J call TRBJ1-2; 7 positions match TRBD1. Germline V gene lookup returns CDR1 GTSNPN and CDR2 SVGIG (reference sequence). The CDR3 is made up of 14 amino acids. V gave up 4 bases and J gave up 4 bases; unmatched junction bases: 9. CDR3 sequence: CAWKEGDSSYGYTF. The DNA of the CDR3 is TGTGCCTGGAAGGAGGGGGACAGCTCCTATGGCTACACCTTC.

This clone showed up just once. This chain joins TRBV30 and TRBJ1-1, with TRBD1 matching 10 bases. The CDR3 has 18 amino acids. Trimming at V came to 1 base and at J to 0 bases, leaving 11 bases not matched to a gene. Germline CDR1 reads GTSNPN; CDR2 reads SVGIG (reference sequence). The CDR3 reads CAWSAWRTGGIMNTEAFF. DNA for the CDR3: TGTGCCTGGAGTGCCTGGAGGACAGGGGGAATTATGAACACTGAAGCTTTCTTT. Filled out from reference TRBV30 and TRBJ1-1, the complete variable domain reads SQTIHQWPATLVQPVGSPLSLECTVEGTSNPNLYWYRQAAGRGLQLLFYSVGIGQISSEVPQNLSASRPQDRQFILSSKKLLLSDSGFYLCAWSAWRTGGIMNTEAFFGQGTRLTVV.

The chain has TRBV5-8 and TRBJ2-3, with 12 bases aligning to TRBD2. This CDR3 is built from 19 residues. Unmatched junction bases numbered 13, after V lost 2 bases and J lost 3 bases. Germline loops: CDR1 SGHTS, CDR2 YDEGEE. The DNA for the CDR3 is TGTGCCAGCAGCTTTATCTCTAGCGGGGGGGCAATAGGTACAGATACGCAGTATTTT. Its translation is CASSFISSGGAIGTDTQYF.

The chain carries TRBV5-1 and TRBJ1-2, with TRBD1 matching over 7 bases. Germline V CDR1 and CDR2: SGHRS, YFSETQ. V was pared by 4 bases and J by 3 bases, with 3 bases of the junction left unmatched. This CDR3 spans 13 amino acids. The CDR3: CASSPTGDYGYTF. The CDR3 DNA is TGCGCCAGCAGCCCCACAGGGGACTATGGCTACACCTTC.

The CDR3 here is CASSQEKARTGGLGYGYTF. The CDR3, as DNA: TGCGCCAGCAGCCAAGAAAAGGCCCGGACAGGGGGCTTGGGCTATGGCTACACCTTC. This chain uses TRBV4-1 with TRBJ1-2; 11 bases are shared with TRBD1. This CDR3 spans 19 amino acids. Germline values: CDR1 MGHRA, CDR2 YSYEKL. Losses at the gene ends were 0 bases for V and 4 bases for J; bases not matched to a gene: 13.

This clone occurred a few times. The chain is built from TRBV6-5 and TRBJ1-1; D is unresolved. Trimming stripped 7 bases from V and 6 bases from J, with 12 bases between. The CDR3 covers 12 residues. The germline V gene encodes CDR1 MNHEY and CDR2 SVGAGI. The CDR3 region has the DNA TGTGCCAGCACGTCCTACGGTGCTGAAGCTTTCTTT. Protein: CASTSYGAEAFF.

The J gene is TRBJ2-3, the V gene TRBV23-1, with TRBD2 matching over 7 bases. TRBV23-1 is filed as an ORF, its function uncertain. CDR3 length: 15 residues. V gave up 3 bases and J gave up 10 bases; unmatched junction bases: 13. The CDR3 nucleotides are TGCGCCAGCAGTCATGGCAGACCCTTCCGGGAGGCGCAGTATTTT. It encodes CASSHGRPFREAQYF.

The chain carries TRBV7-9 and TRBJ1-3; D possibly corresponds to TRBD1 (5 bases). V was pared by 6 bases and J by 4 bases, with 13 bases between. Germline V lookup: CDR1 SEHNR, CDR2 FQNEAQ (reference sequence). The CDR3 loop spans 14 amino acids. The DNA of the CDR3 is TGTGCCAGCAGACCGCAGGGATCCGGAAACACCATATATTTT. Encoded protein: CASRPQGSGNTIYF. The full variable domain, with the rest looked up from reference TRBV7-9 and TRBJ1-3, is DTGVSQNPRHKITKRGQNVTFRCDPISEHNRLYWYRQTLGQGPEFLTYFQNEAQLEKSRLLSDRFSAERPKGSFSTLEIQRTEQGDSAMYLCASRPQGSGNTIYFGEGSWLTVV.

The rearrangement links TRBV5-1 to TRBJ2-7; TRBD2 matches at 9 bases. V lost 2 bases to trimming and J lost 0 bases; unmatched junction nucleotides: 3. Looked up from germline, CDR1 is SGHRS and CDR2 is YFSETQ. The CDR3 is made up of 15 amino acids. The CDR3 is CASSFSGGYSYEQYF. In DNA, the CDR3 is TGCGCCAGCAGCTTTAGCGGGGGTTACTCCTACGAGCAGTACTTC. The entire variable domain, with the rest obtained from reference TRBV5-1 and TRBJ2-7, is as follows: KAGVTQTPRYLIKTRGQQVTLSCSPISGHRSVSWYQQTPGQGLQFLFEYFSETQRNKGNFPGRFSGRQFSNSRSEMNVSTLELGDSALYLCASSFSGGYSYEQYFGPGTRLTVT.

This chain joins TRBV24-1 and TRBJ1-5, with D perhaps TRBD1 (6 bases). The CDR3 runs to 16 residues. Trimming stripped 2 bases from V and 4 bases from J, with 14 bases between. From germline, CDR1 is KGHDR and CDR2 SFDVKD. The CDR3 reads CATSDSRRGGNQPQHF. The DNA for the CDR3 is TGTGCCACCAGTGATTCGCGAAGGGGGGGGAATCAGCCCCAGCATTTT.

J is TRBJ1-4 and V is TRBV4-1; unclear D gene. V gave up 7 bases and J gave up 0 bases, with 9 bases separating them. From germline, CDR1 is MGHRA and CDR2 YSYEKL. CDR3 size: 14 residues. The CDR3 DNA sequence: TGCGCCAGCAATCGGGGTACAACTAATGAAAAACTGTTTTTT. It specifies CASNRGTTNEKLFF.

V gene TRBV3-1 (or the pseudogene TRBV3-2) combines with J gene TRBJ1-6; 10 bases are shared with TRBD1. The trim removed 6 bases at V and 5 bases at J, leaving 7 bases unmatched. Germline CDR1 and CDR2: LGHDT and YNNKEL (reference sequence). CDR3 length: 16 residues. The CDR3, as DNA: TGTGCCAGCAGTCTGGGACAGGGGACCAATAATTCACCCCTCCACTTT. Its translation is CASSLGQGTNNSPLHF.

Comment on this clone: Other DNA sequences within the sample encode an identical CDR3. The chain recombines TRBV9 with TRBJ1-6; the match to TRBD1 covers 7 bases. This CDR3 contains 17 residues. The germline gives CDR1 SGDLS, CDR2 YYNGEE. With V trimmed by 0 bases and J by 0 bases, 3 bases remained unmatched. As DNA, the CDR3 is TGTGCCAGCAGCGTAGAGGGGGCAAGCTCCTATAATTCACCCCTCCACTTT. This sequence encodes CASSVEGASSYNSPLHF.

The chain is built from TRBV7-3 and TRBJ2-3; D is perhaps TRBD2 (6 bases). Trimming removed 5 bases at V and 10 bases at J, with 19 bases between. The germline V gene encodes CDR1 SGHTA and CDR2 FQGTGA. CDR3 length: 14 residues. CDR3 nucleotide sequence: TGTGCCAGCAGCGCCGGGACTTCCCCTTCAGCGCAGTATTTT. It specifies CASSAGTSPSAQYF.

The V and J genes are TRBV4-2 and TRBJ2-3, with a weak D call TRBD1 (6 bases). The germline V and J ends were trimmed by 0 bases and 3 bases, with 13 bases remaining between them. CDR3 length: 16 amino acids. Germline values: CDR1 LGHNA, CDR2 YNFKEQ. The CDR3: CASSQDKGEPTDTQYF. CDR3 nucleotide sequence: TGTGCCAGCAGCCAAGATAAGGGGGAACCGACAGATACGCAGTATTTT.

This clone came up once. This rearrangement joins TRBV29-1 to TRBJ1-3, with D unclear. There are 14 residues in the CDR3. V lost 3 bases to trimming and J lost 0 bases, with 9 bases between them. The V gene's germline CDR1 is SQVTM and CDR2 ANQGSEA. CDR3 sequence reads: CSVDGLLSGNTIYF. The CDR3 nucleotides are TGCAGCGTTGATGGGCTCCTCTCTGGAAACACCATATATTTT.

The chain links TRBV6-5 to TRBJ1-2; 8 nucleotides match TRBD1. The CDR3 has 14 residues. Losses at the gene ends were 8 bases for V and 1 base for J; bases not matched to a gene: 6. Germline CDR1 and CDR2: MNHEY and SVGAGI. The CDR3 DNA reads TGTGCCAGCTGGACAGGGTTATTTAACTATGGCTACACCTTC. Encoded protein: CASWTGLFNYGYTF.

V and J are TRBV11-3 and TRBJ2-2; TRBD2 is a possible D gene (5 bases). The CDR3 extends over 14 amino acids. Deletions cut 5 bases from V and 2 bases from J, with 9 bases between. CDR1 SGHNT and CDR2 YENEEA come from the germline V gene. CDR3 in amino acids: CASSRDFNTGELFF. DNA of the CDR3: TGTGCCAGCAGCCGGGATTTTAACACCGGGGAGCTGTTTTTT.

This clone was counted only a few times. The rearrangement joins TRBV3-1 (or the pseudogene TRBV3-2) to TRBJ1-2; the D is unclear. Germline CDR1 reads LGHDT; CDR2 reads YNNKEL (reference sequence). This CDR3 comprises 16 residues. V was trimmed by 0 bases and J by 4 bases, leaving 15 bases between them. The DNA for the CDR3 is TGTGCCAGCAGCCAAGATGGTCGGGTGTGGGTCTATGGCTACACCTTC. It is translated as CASSQDGRVWVYGYTF.